This entry lists 24 T cell receptor beta chains sequenced from one sample in a study of shared clonotypes between healthy human individuals. Here immunoSEQ multiplex PCR was the method, and the copy in TCRdb shows in-frame clones only, minus some. Among millions of clones listed, approximately 90% were seen once. Sequenced input: naive CD4+ T cells sorted from blood. As to subset: CD45RA+ positively selected. Receptors were obtained from a young man in good health.

This clone appeared a single time. This chain uses TRBV5-4 with TRBJ2-7; 9 bases are shared with TRBD1. This CDR3 contains 16 residues. The germline CDR1 and CDR2 sequences are SGHNT and YYREEE (reference sequence). V dropped 4 bases and J dropped 0; count of bases not matched to a gene: 8. CDR3 coding DNA: TGTGCCAGCAGCCTGACCGGGACAGGGAGCTCCTACGAGCAGTACTTC. This translates into CASSLTGTGSSYEQYF.

The chain carries TRBV5-4 and TRBJ1-4; TRBD1 matches 10 bases. Germline trimming cut 1 base from V and 4 bases from J; bases unmatched to any gene: 4. Germline assignment: CDR1 SGHNT and CDR2 YYREEE (reference sequence). CDR3 size: 16 residues. CDR3 residues: CASSLTGQGINEKLFF. The CDR3 nucleotides read TGTGCCAGCAGCTTGACGGGACAGGGGATTAATGAAAAACTGTTTTTT.

V gene TRBV16 combines with J gene TRBJ1-5, with no clear D. V dropped 3 bases and J dropped 3 bases, with 12 bases sitting between them. Germline CDR1 and CDR2: KGHSY and FQNENV. This CDR3 has 15 amino acids. The CDR3, as DNA: TGTGCCAGCAGCCACCCTCCCGGATTCAATCAGCCCCAGCATTTT. Translated: CASSHPPGFNQPQHF.

The chain combines TRBV7-9 with TRBJ2-7; 8 bases are a match to TRBD1. CDR3 size: 14 residues. Germline values: CDR1 SEHNR, CDR2 FQNEAQ (reference sequence). V lost 1 base to trimming and J lost 4 bases; unmatched junction nucleotides: 3. This CDR3 reads CASSLDRQGYEQYF. The CDR3 DNA is TGTGCCAGCAGCTTAGACAGACAGGGGTACGAGCAGTACTTC.

The V call is TRBV10-1, the J call TRBJ2-1; 10 bases are a match to TRBD2. The CDR3 has 17 residues. V lost 3 bases to trimming and J lost 6 bases; unmatched junction nucleotides: 11. The V gene's germline CDR1 is WNHNN and CDR2 SYGVQD (reference sequence). The CDR3 DNA reads TGCGCCAGCAGTGACCCTTTTCTAGCGGGAGCAAGCAATGAGCAGTTCTTC. Translation gives CASSDPFLAGASNEQFF.

Concerning this clone: Within the sample, other DNA sequences also encode this same CDR3. V usage is TRBV6-6 and J usage is TRBJ2-5, with 8 bases identical to TRBD2. CDR1 is MNHNY, CDR2 SVGAGI, per germline (reference sequence). The ends lost 2 bases at V and 2 bases at J; junction bases unmatched: 4. This CDR3 is built from 15 residues. CDR3 amino acids: CASSYVAGLQETQYF. The CDR3 DNA sequence: TGTGCCAGCAGTTACGTAGCGGGACTACAAGAGACCCAGTACTTC.

The chain employs TRBV6-5 and TRBJ2-3; 12 bases are shared with TRBD2. Germline V gene lookup returns CDR1 MNHEY and CDR2 SVGAGI. The J segment lost 2 bases and the V segment lost 4 bases, leaving 4 bases of the junction unmatched. The CDR3 sequence is 16 residues long. CDR3 in amino acids: CASSSRLAGVTDTQYF. For the CDR3, the DNA is TGTGCCAGCAGTTCCCGACTAGCGGGAGTCACAGATACGCAGTATTTT.

V usage is TRBV19 and J usage is TRBJ1-5; 7 bases are shared with TRBD1. The CDR3 loop spans 15 amino acids. The V gene end was trimmed by 6 bases and the J gene end by 2 bases; junction bases not matched to a gene: 7. The germline CDR1 and CDR2 sequences are LNHDA and SQIVND (reference sequence). The CDR3 protein is CASSTGDGGNQPQHF. In nucleotides, the CDR3 is TGTGCCAGTAGCACAGGGGATGGGGGCAATCAGCCCCAGCATTTT.

The chain links TRBV15 to TRBJ2-3; D call uncertain. In germline, CDR1 is LNHNV, CDR2 YYDKDF (reference sequence). The V gene lost 1 base and the J gene lost 4 bases, with 15 bases spanning the gap. CDR3 length: 16 amino acids. The CDR3: CATSRVDPGRADTQYF. The CDR3 DNA follows: TGTGCCACCAGCAGAGTGGACCCGGGTAGGGCAGATACGCAGTATTTT.

This chain joins TRBV19 and TRBJ2-7, with 7 bases fitting TRBD2. The CDR3 is 14 residues long. V lost 2 bases to trimming and J lost 2 bases; unmatched junction nucleotides: 3. Germline-derived CDR1 and CDR2 are LNHDA and SQIVND (reference sequence). DNA for the CDR3: TGTGCCAGTAGTATAAATGCGGGGGCCTACGAGCAGTACTTC. Its translation is CASSINAGAYEQYF.

The chain carries TRBV30 and TRBJ2-6; maybe TRBD2 (5 bases). This CDR3 is 15 amino acids long. The V gene lost 2 bases and the J gene lost 0 bases, with 8 bases spanning the gap. CDR1 is GTSNPN, CDR2 SVGIG, per germline (reference sequence). The CDR3 spells CAWSIGSSGANVLTF. CDR3 in DNA: TGTGCCTGGAGTATAGGGAGCTCTGGGGCCAACGTCCTGACTTTC.

This clone was picked up a small number of times. The gene calls are TRBV5-1 and TRBJ1-6; 7 nucleotides align to TRBD1. This CDR3 region has 15 residues. The trim removed 3 bases at V and 6 bases at J, leaving 6 bases unmatched. Germline assignment: CDR1 SGHRS and CDR2 YFSETQ. CDR3 residues: CASSSKGAANSPLHF. In DNA form, the CDR3 reads TGCGCCAGCAGCTCCAAGGGGGCTGCTAATTCACCCCTCCACTTT.

The chain couples TRBV5-4 to TRBJ1-1; TRBD1 agrees at 10 bases. The V and J ends lost 3 bases and 4 bases, in that order; junction bases with no gene match: 3. The CDR3 spans 14 residues. Per germline, CDR1 SGHNT and CDR2 YYREEE (reference sequence). CDR3 loop: CASSWDRGGTEAFF. CDR3 sequence (DNA): TGTGCCAGCAGCTGGGACAGGGGCGGCACTGAAGCTTTCTTT.

This chain uses TRBV19 with TRBJ2-5; TRBD2 aligns across 8 bases. This CDR3 contains 14 residues. Germline V gene data show CDR1 as LNHDA and CDR2 as SQIVND (reference sequence). Trimming removed 5 bases from V and 3 bases from J; junction bases left unmatched: 5. The CDR3 DNA reads as TGTGCCAGTAGTCCCCTCGGGGGGGAAGAGACCCAGTACTTC. It translates to CASSPLGGEETQYF. The entire variable domain, with the rest obtained from reference TRBV19 and TRBJ2-5, is as follows: DGGITQSPKYLFRKEGQNVTLSCEQNLNHDAMYWYRQDPGQGLRLIYYSQIVNDFQKGDIAEGYSVSREKKESFPLTVTSAQKNPTAFYLCASSPLGGEETQYFGPGTRLLVL.

V and J are TRBV28 and TRBJ2-1, with TRBD1 as a possible D gene (6 bases). The CDR3 spans 18 residues. The V gene's germline CDR1 is MDHEN and CDR2 SYDVKM. The V end was cut by 3 bases, the J end by 0 bases, with 18 bases between. CDR3 region: CASSFNRGSPSSYNEQFF. For the CDR3, the DNA is TGTGCCAGCAGTTTTAATAGGGGGTCCCCGAGCTCCTACAATGAGCAGTTCTTC.

Of note for this clone: Other DNA sequences in the same sample also yield this CDR3. The V and J genes are TRBV18 and TRBJ1-4; no reliable D call. The CDR3 loop spans 14 amino acids. V lost 8 bases, J lost 0 bases, and 10 bases lay in between. CDR1 KGHSH and CDR2 LQKENI come from the germline V gene. CDR3 in DNA: TGTGCCAGCACGGCGGGTGCAACTAATGAAAAACTGTTTTTT. Amino acid sequence: CASTAGATNEKLFF. The full variable domain, its missing parts supplied by reference TRBV18 and TRBJ1-4, is NAGVMQNPRHLVRRRGQEARLRCSPMKGHSHVYWYRQLPEEGLKFMVYLQKENIIDESGMPKERFSAEFPKEGPSILRIQQVVRGDSAAYFCASTAGATNEKLFFGSGTQLSVL.

On this clone itself: Other nucleotide sequences in the sample specify the same CDR3. V usage is TRBV11-3 and J usage is TRBJ2-1; D uncertain. Trimming removed 0 bases at V and 3 bases at J, with 6 bases between. The CDR3 spans 14 residues. From germline, CDR1 is SGHNT and CDR2 YENEEA. This chain's CDR3 is CASSLEGSYNEQFF. The CDR3 nucleotides read TGTGCCAGCAGCTTAGAGGGCAGCTACAATGAGCAGTTCTTC.

This clone was seen once. This chain connects TRBV19 to TRBJ2-1; D uncertain. The CDR3 consists of 11 residues. The V gene lost 7 bases and the J gene lost 5 bases, with 6 bases spanning the gap. Germline V gene lookup returns CDR1 LNHDA and CDR2 SQIVND (reference sequence). CDR3 DNA: TGTGCCAGTAAAAAGAACAATGAGCAGTTCTTC. It encodes CASKKNNEQFF.

The chain has TRBV2 and TRBJ1-2; 9 nucleotides align to TRBD1. This CDR3 is built from 14 residues. Germline V gives CDR1 SNHLY, CDR2 FYNNEI. V trimming: 7 bases; J trimming: 0 bases; junction bases outside the gene matches: 3. In nucleotides, the CDR3 is TGTGCCAGCACGGGACAGGGATCTAACTATGGCTACACCTTC. Translating it yields CASTGQGSNYGYTF. Using reference TRBV2 and TRBJ1-2 for the parts outside the CDR3, the full variable domain is EPEVTQTPSHQVTQMGQEVILRCVPISNHLYFYWYRQILGQKVEFLVSFYNNEISEKSEIFDDQFSVERPDGSNFTLKIRSTKLEDSAMYFCASTGQGSNYGYTFGSGTRLTVV.

Concerning this clone itself: This same CDR3 is encoded by further DNA sequences in the sample. The V call is TRBV9, the J call TRBJ1-4, with D possibly TRBD1 on 5 matching bases. CDR1 is SGDLS and CDR2 is YYNGEE in the germline V gene. There are 15 residues in the CDR3. V was pared by 0 bases and J by 0 bases, with 6 bases between. As DNA, the CDR3 is TGTGCCAGCAGCGTAGGAGGGGCAACTAATGAAAAACTGTTTTTT. Protein product: CASSVGGATNEKLFF.

This clone came up once. The rearrangement links TRBV6-6 to TRBJ2-4; D is unclear. CDR1 MNHNY and CDR2 SVGAGI come from the germline V gene (reference sequence). V lost 2 bases and J 0 bases, leaving 2 bases between the germline ends. This CDR3 contains 13 residues. The CDR3 region has the DNA TGTGCCAGCAGTTACGTAGCCAAAAACATTCAGTACTTC. It codes for CASSYVAKNIQYF.

V is TRBV5-1 and J is TRBJ1-4; tentatively, D is TRBD1 (5 bases). This CDR3 has 14 residues. Trimming stripped 4 bases from V and 8 bases from J, with 15 bases between. In germline, CDR1 is SGHRS, CDR2 YFSETQ. DNA for the CDR3: TGCGCCAGCAGCCTCGACAGATCGGACGAAAAACTGTTTTTT. As protein: CASSLDRSDEKLFF.

In this sample, this clone turned up a few times. The chain is built from TRBV28 and TRBJ1-1, with D maybe TRBD1 (5 bases). The ends were cut back, 2 bases at V and 4 bases at J, with 11 bases in the middle. CDR3 length equals 14 residues. Germline CDR1 is MDHEN and CDR2 is SYDVKM. The CDR3 region is CASSLPGLGTEAFF. The CDR3 DNA is TGTGCCAGCAGTTTACCGGGACTTGGCACTGAAGCTTTCTTT.

This sequence joins TRBV14 and TRBJ2-7, with TRBD2 as a possible D gene (6 bases). The V gene's germline CDR1 is SGHDN and CDR2 FVKESK. CDR3 length: 15 amino acids. With 2 bases removed from V and 0 bases from J, the gap between germline ends came to 11 bases. As DNA, the CDR3 is TGTGCCAGCAGCCAAACGGGACTCTTCTCCTACGAGCAGTACTTC. As protein: CASSQTGLFSYEQYF.